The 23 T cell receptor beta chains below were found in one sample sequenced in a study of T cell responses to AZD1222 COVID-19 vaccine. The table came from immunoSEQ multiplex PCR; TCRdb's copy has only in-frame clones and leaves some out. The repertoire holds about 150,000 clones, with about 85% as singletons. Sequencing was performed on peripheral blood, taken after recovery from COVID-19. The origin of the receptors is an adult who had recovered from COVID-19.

CDR3 DNA sequence: TGTGCCAGCAGCGTAGCAATCGGGAGAGATAATTCACCCCTCCACTTT. Translated, it gives CASSVAIGRDNSPLHF. The rearrangement links TRBV9 to TRBJ1-6; the D is unclear. The germline CDR1 and CDR2 sequences are SGDLS and YYNGEE. The CDR3 runs 16 residues. The germline V and J ends were trimmed by 0 bases and 5 bases, with 12 bases remaining between them. Variable domain in full (rest from reference TRBV9 and TRBJ1-6): DSGVTQTPKHLITATGQRVTLRCSPRSGDLSVYWYQQSLDQGLQFLIQYYNGEERAKGNILERFSAQQFPDLHSELNLSSLELGDSALYFCASSVAIGRDNSPLHFGNGTRLTVT.

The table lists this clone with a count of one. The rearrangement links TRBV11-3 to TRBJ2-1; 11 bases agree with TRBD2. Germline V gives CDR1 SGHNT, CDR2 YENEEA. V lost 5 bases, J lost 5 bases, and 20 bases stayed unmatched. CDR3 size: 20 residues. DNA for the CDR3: TGTGCCAGCAGCATATTCACCGGGACTAGCGGCCCCCAATCTAACAATGAGCAGTTCTTC. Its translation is CASSIFTGTSGPQSNNEQFF.

The CDR3, as DNA: TGTGCCAGCAGCTTCGTGACTAGCGGGGGGGCAGGGGAGCAGTACTTC. Protein product: CASSFVTSGGAGEQYF. This sequence joins TRBV7-2 and TRBJ2-7; 14 nucleotides match TRBD2. The CDR3 covers 16 residues. With V trimmed by 3 bases and J by 7 bases, 8 bases remained unmatched. CDR1 and CDR2 from the germline V gene are SGHTA and FQGNSA.

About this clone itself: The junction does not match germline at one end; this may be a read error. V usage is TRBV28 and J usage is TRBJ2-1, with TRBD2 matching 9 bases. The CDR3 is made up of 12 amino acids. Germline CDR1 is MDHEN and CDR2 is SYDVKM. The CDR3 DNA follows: TGTGCCAGCAGTACCGGGACTAGCCTTTGGCTCTTC. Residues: CASSTGTSLWLF.

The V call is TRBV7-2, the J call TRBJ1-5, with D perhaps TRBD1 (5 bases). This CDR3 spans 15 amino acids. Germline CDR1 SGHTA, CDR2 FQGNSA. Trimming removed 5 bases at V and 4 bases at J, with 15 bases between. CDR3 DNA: TGTGCCAGCAGCACCGGGACTTATCCTAATCAGCCCCAGCATTTT. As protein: CASSTGTYPNQPQHF.

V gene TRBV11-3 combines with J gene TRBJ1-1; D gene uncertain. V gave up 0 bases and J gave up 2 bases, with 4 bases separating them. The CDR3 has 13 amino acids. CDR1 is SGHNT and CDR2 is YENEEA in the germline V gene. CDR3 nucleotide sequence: TGTGCCAGCAGCTTAGAGGGTAACACTGAAGCTTTCTTT. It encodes CASSLEGNTEAFF.

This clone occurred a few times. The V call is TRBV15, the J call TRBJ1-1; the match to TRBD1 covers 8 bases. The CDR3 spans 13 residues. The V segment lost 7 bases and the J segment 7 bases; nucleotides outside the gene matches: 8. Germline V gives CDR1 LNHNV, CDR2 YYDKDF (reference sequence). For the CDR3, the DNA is TGTGCCACCACCGTATCAGGGGGCTATGAAGCTTTCTTT. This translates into CATTVSGGYEAFF.

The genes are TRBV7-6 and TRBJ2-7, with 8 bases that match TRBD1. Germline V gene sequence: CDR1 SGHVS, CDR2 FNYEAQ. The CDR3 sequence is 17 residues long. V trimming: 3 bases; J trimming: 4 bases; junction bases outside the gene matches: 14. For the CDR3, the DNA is TGTGCCAGCAGCTTTGGGCCCCGAACAGGGGGAAGGTACGAGCAGTACTTC. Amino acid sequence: CASSFGPRTGGRYEQYF.

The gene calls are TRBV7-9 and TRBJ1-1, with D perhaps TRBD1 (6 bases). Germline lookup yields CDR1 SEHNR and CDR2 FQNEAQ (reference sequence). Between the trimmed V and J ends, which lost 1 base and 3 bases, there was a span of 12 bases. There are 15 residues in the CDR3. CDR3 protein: CASSLDRAEDTEAFF. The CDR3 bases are TGTGCCAGCAGCTTAGACAGGGCGGAGGACACTGAAGCTTTCTTT.

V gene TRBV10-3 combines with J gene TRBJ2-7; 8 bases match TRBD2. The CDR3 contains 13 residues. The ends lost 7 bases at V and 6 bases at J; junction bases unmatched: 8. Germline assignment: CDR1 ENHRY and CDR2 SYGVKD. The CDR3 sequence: CAITRNSGAEQYF. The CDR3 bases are TGTGCCATCACCCGAAATAGCGGGGCCGAGCAGTACTTC.

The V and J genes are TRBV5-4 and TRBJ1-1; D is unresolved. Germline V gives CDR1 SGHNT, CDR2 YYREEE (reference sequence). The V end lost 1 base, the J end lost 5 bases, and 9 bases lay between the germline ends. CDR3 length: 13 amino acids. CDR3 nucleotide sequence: TGTGCCAGCAGCTTGCGAGCAGAAACTGAAGCTTTCTTT. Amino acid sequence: CASSLRAETEAFF.

CDR3 region: CASSLDTALLAEQYF. As DNA, the CDR3 is TGTGCCAGCAGCTTAGACACCGCACTTTTGGCCGAGCAGTACTTC. The J gene is TRBJ2-7, the V gene TRBV7-9; D is unclear. V lost 1 base, J lost 6 bases, and 16 bases lay in between. Germline V CDR1 and CDR2: SEHNR, FQNEAQ (reference sequence). This CDR3 has 15 residues.

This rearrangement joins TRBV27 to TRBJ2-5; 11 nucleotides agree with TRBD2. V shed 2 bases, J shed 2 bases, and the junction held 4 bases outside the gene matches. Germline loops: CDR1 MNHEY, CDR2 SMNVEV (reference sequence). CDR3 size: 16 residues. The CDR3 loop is CASSLRGTSGQETQYF. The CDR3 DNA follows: TGTGCCAGCAGTTTACGGGGGACTAGCGGACAAGAGACCCAGTACTTC.

The CDR3 here is CASLLGPRSTDTQYF. The CDR3 DNA sequence: TGTGCCAGCCTCCTAGGTCCCCGTAGCACAGATACGCAGTATTTT. This rearrangement joins TRBV7-3 to TRBJ2-3; no definite D call. Trimming cost V 8 bases and J 0 bases, with 15 bases left between them. CDR3 length: 15 residues. CDR1 is SGHTA, CDR2 FQGTGA, per germline.

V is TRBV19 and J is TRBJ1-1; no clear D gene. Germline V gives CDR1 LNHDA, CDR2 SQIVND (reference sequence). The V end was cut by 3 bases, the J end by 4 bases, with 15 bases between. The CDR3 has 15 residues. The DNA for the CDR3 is TGTGCCAGTAGTATTCTGGGTTCGGTGATCACTGAAGCTTTCTTT. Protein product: CASSILGSVITEAFF.

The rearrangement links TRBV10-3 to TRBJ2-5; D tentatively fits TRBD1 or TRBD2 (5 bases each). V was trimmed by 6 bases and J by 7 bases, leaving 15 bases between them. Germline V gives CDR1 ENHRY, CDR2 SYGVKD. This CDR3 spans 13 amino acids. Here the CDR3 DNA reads TGTGCCATCAGGGGGGACGGTGAAAGGACCCAGTACTTC. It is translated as CAIRGDGERTQYF.

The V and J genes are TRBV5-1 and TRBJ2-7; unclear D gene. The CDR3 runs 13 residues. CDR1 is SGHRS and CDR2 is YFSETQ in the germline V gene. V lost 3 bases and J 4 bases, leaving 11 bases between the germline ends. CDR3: CASSWGVTYEQYF. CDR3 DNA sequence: TGCGCCAGCAGCTGGGGTGTCACTTACGAGCAGTACTTC. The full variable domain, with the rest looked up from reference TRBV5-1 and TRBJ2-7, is KAGVTQTPRYLIKTRGQQVTLSCSPISGHRSVSWYQQTPGQGLQFLFEYFSETQRNKGNFPGRFSGRQFSNSRSEMNVSTLELGDSALYLCASSWGVTYEQYFGPGTRLTVT.

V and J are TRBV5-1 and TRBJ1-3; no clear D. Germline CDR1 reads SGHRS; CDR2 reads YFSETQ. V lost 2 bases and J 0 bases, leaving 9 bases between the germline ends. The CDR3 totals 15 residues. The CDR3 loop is CASSLQQHSGNTIYF. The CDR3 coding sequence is TGCGCCAGCAGCTTACAACAGCACTCTGGAAACACCATATATTTT.

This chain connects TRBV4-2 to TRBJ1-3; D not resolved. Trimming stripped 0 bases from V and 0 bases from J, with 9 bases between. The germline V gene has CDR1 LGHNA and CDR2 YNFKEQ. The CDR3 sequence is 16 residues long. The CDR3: CASSQEVALSGNTIYF. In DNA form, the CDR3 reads TGTGCCAGCAGCCAAGAGGTGGCCCTCTCTGGAAACACCATATATTTT.

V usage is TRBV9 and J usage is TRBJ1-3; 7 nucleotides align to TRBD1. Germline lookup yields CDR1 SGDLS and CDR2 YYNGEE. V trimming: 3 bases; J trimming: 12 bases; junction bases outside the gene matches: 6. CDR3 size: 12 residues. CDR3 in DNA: TGTGCCAGCAGCGCTTCGACAGGGCACATATATTTT. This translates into CASSASTGHIYF.

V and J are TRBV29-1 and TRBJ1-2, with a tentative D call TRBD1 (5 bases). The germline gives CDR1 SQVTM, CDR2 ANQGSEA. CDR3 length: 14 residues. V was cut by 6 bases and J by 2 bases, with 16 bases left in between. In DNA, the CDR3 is TGCAGCGTGGGGCGGGAGAGGGGAAACTATGGCTACACCTTC. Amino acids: CSVGRERGNYGYTF.

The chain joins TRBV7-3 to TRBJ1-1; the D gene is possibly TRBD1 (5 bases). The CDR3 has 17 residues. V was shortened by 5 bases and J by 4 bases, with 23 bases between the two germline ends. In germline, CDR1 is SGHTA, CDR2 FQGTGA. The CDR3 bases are TGTGCCAGCAGCCCGGGGACCCTACCTTTGTCGACCACTGAAGCTTTCTTT. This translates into CASSPGTLPLSTTEAFF.

Here the CDR3 reads CASSLRTGGAYEQYF. CDR3 in DNA: TGCGCCAGCAGCCTACGAACAGGGGGAGCGTACGAGCAGTACTTC. The chain has TRBV5-1 and TRBJ2-7, with TRBD1 identical over 8 bases. V dropped 4 bases and J dropped 4; count of bases not matched to a gene: 10. Germline CDR1 SGHRS, CDR2 YFSETQ. This CDR3 has 15 amino acids.